This is a list of T cell receptor beta chains from one sample in a study of Ad26.COV2.S vaccination and SARS-CoV-2 variants. Here immunoSEQ multiplex PCR was the method, and the copy in TCRdb shows in-frame clones only, minus some. The sample contains hundreds of thousands of clones, around 90% of which appear only once. Here the sequenced sample was peripheral blood, taken in a trial of Ad26.COV2.S vaccine versus placebo. The receptors stem from a person aged 18-65 years who received the Ad26.COV2.S COVID-19 vaccine or a placebo. CDR3s include the opening cysteine and the closing phenylalanine or tryptophan. A D gene is named only where the DNA matches it firmly. Rows give clone size only sometimes, using once, few, many, or a class for an expanded clone.

TRBV18	TRBJ1-1	.	TRBD1	CASSPRGTGGIKNTEAFF	TGTGCCAGCTCACCACGTGGGACAGGGGGCATAAAGAACACTGAAGCTTTCTTT
TRBV19	TRBJ2-1	once	TRBD2	CASSIAATSVYNEQFF	TGTGCCAGTAGTATCGCCGCAACTAGCGTGTACAATGAGCAGTTCTTC
TRBV27	TRBJ1-5	once	.	CASSYTGRSNQPQHF	TGTGCCAGCAGTTACACAGGGAGGAGCAATCAGCCCCAGCATTTT
TRBV2	TRBJ1-5	.	TRBD1	CASRDREVQPQHF	TGTGCCAGCAGGGACAGGGAAGTACAGCCCCAGCATTTT
TRBV7-8	TRBJ2-7	.	TRBD2	CASSLGGSIYEQYF	TGTGCCAGCAGCCTGGGAGGGTCTATCTACGAGCAGTACTTC
TRBV19	TRBJ2-7	.	.	CASSIDLTTGSSYEQYF	TGTGCCAGTAGTATAGATCTTACTACAGGGAGCTCCTACGAGCAGTACTTC
TRBV11-3	TRBJ2-7	.	TRBD1	CASSLGQSRVQYF	TGTGCCAGCAGCTTGGGACAGTCCCGAGTGCAGTACTTC
TRBV6-5	TRBJ2-2	.	.	CAAGTGELFF	TGTGCCGCAGGTACCGGGGAGCTGTTTTTT
TRBV10-2	TRBJ1-5	few	.	CASSDRQYSNQPQHF	TGCGCCAGCAGTGACAGGCAGTATAGCAATCAGCCCCAGCATTTT
TRBV7-9	TRBJ1-2	.	TRBD1	CASGQELLDYGYTF	TGTGCCAGCGGACAGGAGTTACTCGACTATGGCTACACCTTC
TRBV25-1	TRBJ2-6	.	TRBD2	CASSEASGSSGANVLTF	TGTGCCAGCAGTGAGGCTAGCGGGAGTTCAGGGGCCAACGTCCTGACTTTC
TRBV6-5	TRBJ2-7	.	TRBD2	CASRKRDSSYEQYF	TGTGCCAGCAGGAAGCGGGACTCCTCCTACGAGCAGTACTTC
TRBV5-5	TRBJ2-3	.	TRBD2	CASSLVASGSYTQYF	TGTGCCAGCAGCTTGGTGGCTAGCGGGAGTTATACGCAGTATTTT
TRBV9	TRBJ2-1	.	TRBD2	CASNKGRTSGYNEQFF	TGTGCCAGCAATAAGGGAAGGACTAGCGGATACAATGAGCAGTTCTTC
TRBV7-9	TRBJ1-1	.	.	CASSLGKNTEAFF	TGTGCCAGCAGCTTAGGGAAGAACACTGAAGCTTTCTTT
TRBV7-6	TRBJ2-6	.	.	CASSLGAGANVLTF	TGTGCCAGCAGCTTAGGGGCAGGGGCCAACGTCCTGACTTTC
TRBV7-8	TRBJ2-7	.	.	CASSLVSDRYYEQYF	TGTGCCAGCAGCTTAGTTAGTGACAGGTACTACGAGCAGTACTTC
TRBV30	TRBJ1-2	.	.	CAWSKPTYGYTF	TGTGCCTGGAGTAAGCCGACCTATGGCTACACCTTC
TRBV30	TRBJ2-5	.	.	CAWRRDQETQYF	TGTGCCTGGAGACGGGACCAAGAGACCCAGTACTTC
TRBV15	TRBJ1-2	once	TRBD1	CATSRVWDSSRGYTF	TGTGCCACCAGCAGGGTCTGGGACAGCTCCAGGGGCTACACCTTC
TRBV2	TRBJ2-6	.	.	CASRGRRALGGANVLTF	TGTGCCAGCAGGGGGAGGAGGGCCTTGGGAGGGGCCAACGTCCTGACTTTC
TRBV18	TRBJ1-1	few	TRBD1	CASSPWTGWGTEAFF	TGTGCCAGCTCACCATGGACAGGGTGGGGCACTGAAGCTTTCTTT
TRBV7-7	TRBJ2-5	.	TRBD2	CASSLVSGGRFETQYF	TGTGCTAGCAGCTTAGTCTCGGGAGGGCGATTTGAGACCCAGTACTTC
TRBV27	TRBJ2-5	.	.	CASSPLWGVQETQYF	TGTGCCAGCAGTCCCCTTTGGGGAGTCCAAGAGACCCAGTACTTC
TRBV11-2	TRBJ1-1	.	.	CASSLEGRGQIEAFF	TGTGCCAGCAGCTTAGAGGGCCGGGGGCAGATCGAAGCTTTCTTT
TRBV7-2	TRBJ2-7	.	TRBD2	CASSLAVSRSGEAYEQYF	TGTGCCAGCAGCTTAGCTGTCTCTCGGAGCGGGGAAGCCTACGAGCAGTACTTC
TRBV18	TRBJ1-1	.	.	CASSPDADNTEAFF	TGTGCCAGCTCACCAGACGCCGATAACACTGAAGCTTTCTTT
TRBV15	TRBJ1-2	.	.	CATSKQGLYTF	TGTGCCACCAGCAAACAGGGCCTCTACACCTTC
TRBV5-1	TRBJ2-7	.	.	CASSLGTGLTYEQYF	TGCGCCAGCAGCTTGGGGACAGGACTAACCTACGAGCAGTACTTC
TRBV30	TRBJ1-5	.	.	CAWSAPETVLEPQHF	TGTGCCTGGAGTGCCCCTGAGACAGTTTTGGAGCCCCAGCATTTT
TRBV27	TRBJ2-7	.	TRBD2	CASTPAAGGSYEQYF	TGTGCCAGCACCCCCGCCGCGGGAGGTTCCTACGAGCAGTACTTC
TRBV14	TRBJ1-1	.	.	CASSQDLPKAFF	TGTGCCAGCAGCCAAGACCTACCCAAAGCTTTCTTT
TRBV30	TRBJ2-3	.	TRBD2	CAVTGREGLNTQYF	TGTGCCGTTACGGGGCGGGAGGGCCTAAATACGCAGTATTTT
TRBV27	TRBJ1-4	.	TRBD1	CASSSRQGAREKLFF	TGTGCCAGCAGTTCCCGACAGGGGGCGCGAGAAAAACTGTTTTTT
TRBV27	TRBJ2-2	.	.	CASRERGRGHTGELFF	TGTGCCTCCCGGGAGAGAGGGAGGGGGCACACCGGGGAGCTGTTTTTT
TRBV7-2	TRBJ1-2	.	.	CASSLETTNYGYTF	TGTGCCAGCAGCTTAGAGACAACTAACTATGGCTACACCTTC
TRBV6-5	TRBJ2-7	.	.	CASSYRPWGAGYEQYF	TGTGCCAGCAGTTACCGACCCTGGGGGGCCGGGTACGAGCAGTACTTC
TRBV24-1	TRBJ2-5	.	TRBD1	CATSEYGTGEETQYF	TGTGCCACCAGTGAGTACGGGACAGGGGAAGAGACCCAGTACTTC
TRBV10-2	TRBJ1-1	.	TRBD1	CASSGQGATEAFF	TGCGCCAGCAGTGGCCAGGGGGCAACTGAAGCTTTCTTT
TRBV27	TRBJ1-1	.	TRBD1	CASSLAGQGAEAFF	TGTGCCAGCAGTTTGGCCGGACAGGGGGCGGAAGCTTTCTTT
TRBV4-2	TRBJ2-1	.	TRBD2	CASSQETSGINEQFF	TGTGCCAGCAGCCAAGAGACTAGCGGGATTAATGAGCAGTTCTTC
TRBV7-2	TRBJ2-7	.	.	CASSSSTHEQYF	TGTGCCAGCAGCTCCAGTACCCACGAGCAGTACTTC
TRBV7-9	TRBJ2-7	few	TRBD1	CASSLSGQAIKEQYF	TGTGCCAGCAGCTTAAGTGGACAGGCCATCAAGGAGCAGTACTTC
TRBV18	TRBJ2-1	.	.	CASTGTQNNEQFF	TGTGCCAGCACCGGGACACAAAACAATGAGCAGTTCTTC
TRBV18	TRBJ2-5	.	TRBD2	CASSPPGGKTTETQYF	TGTGCCAGCTCACCCCCGGGAGGGAAGACCACGGAGACCCAGTACTTC
TRBV7-2	TRBJ1-2	.	TRBD1	CASSLGPGQGAYGYTF	TGTGCCAGCAGCTTAGGGCCCGGACAGGGGGCCTATGGCTACACCTTC
TRBV30	TRBJ1-2	.	TRBD1	CAWETGNYGYTF	TGTGCCTGGGAGACAGGGAACTATGGCTACACCTTC
TRBV5-4	TRBJ2-7	.	.	CASSLPSGDRGQYF	TGTGCCAGCAGCTTGCCGTCTGGAGATCGGGGGCAGTACTTC
TRBV5-1	TRBJ1-1	.	.	CASSAVNTEAFF	TGCGCCAGCAGCGCAGTGAACACTGAAGCTTTCTTT
TRBV9	TRBJ2-7	.	TRBD2	CASNRGGAGYEEQYF	TGTGCCAGCAATAGGGGAGGGGCGGGATATGAAGAGCAGTACTTC
TRBV27	TRBJ1-2	.	TRBD1	CASSVDRVHGYTF	TGTGCCAGCAGTGTCGACAGGGTGCATGGCTACACCTTC
TRBV5-4	TRBJ2-1	.	TRBD2	CASSLALAGAYHYNEQFF	TGTGCCAGCAGCTTGGCCCTAGCGGGAGCCTATCACTACAATGAGCAGTTCTTC
TRBV2	TRBJ1-2	.	.	CASSFTGTDGYTF	TGTGCCAGCAGTTTTACCGGGACTGATGGCTACACCTTC
TRBV7-9	TRBJ1-1	.	.	CASSFGRGGTEAFF	TGTGCCAGCAGCTTTGGACGCGGTGGGACTGAAGCTTTCTTT
TRBV3-1/TRBV3-2	TRBJ2-1	.	TRBD2	CASSLSRTSGRSSYNEQFF	TGTGCCAGCAGCCTGAGTAGGACTAGCGGGCGGAGCTCCTACAATGAGCAGTTCTTC
TRBV7-6	TRBJ2-2	.	TRBD1	CATQGAGGELFF	TGTGCCACTCAGGGGGCTGGCGGGGAGCTGTTTTTT
TRBV19	TRBJ2-1	.	TRBD2	CASSPTSGGYNEQFF	TGTGCCAGTAGCCCAACTAGCGGGGGGTACAATGAGCAGTTCTTC
TRBV14	TRBJ2-1	.	.	CASSRTQENEQFF	TGTGCCAGCAGCCGGACTCAGGAGAATGAGCAGTTCTTC
TRBV5-1	TRBJ2-1	.	TRBD2	CASTLAGAYNEQFF	TGCGCCAGCACACTAGCGGGGGCTTACAATGAGCAGTTCTTC
TRBV5-1	TRBJ1-3	.	TRBD1	CASSPTGTSGNTIYF	TGCGCCAGCAGCCCGACAGGGACCTCTGGAAACACCATATATTTT